This T cell receptor beta chain was identified during a study of tumor-infiltrating lymphocytes in primary liver carcinoma. Study at large: Each of the growths was stage T1-T3 N0M0, extending roughly 4 to 10 cm across. Study-wide results and caveats: The top-250-clone fraction was significantly higher in tumors than in blood (p = 0.039).

Synthesis of TCR beta cDNA was carried out from about 0.55 ug total RNA with a constant-region primer. Three-round nested multiplex PCR performed with slightly modified ARM-PCR produced the TCR beta libraries. TRBV1-TRBV30 forward and Cbeta reverse primers drove the first two approximately 10-cycle rounds. TCRdb recomputed calls from the multiplex PCR reads with MiXCR, one row per CDR3 protein. The sample holds 100,000 or so distinct CDR3 sequences; 55% to 70% are singletons and the top ten take 9% to 10%. Without any cell sorting, 20-30 mg of bulk tissue yielded co-extracted RNA and DNA. This clonotype was recorded at least ten times. What it binds is not known. Germline trimming cut 5 bases from V and 8 bases from J; bases unmatched to any gene: 14. The CDR3 contains 15 residues.

Sequencing input: liver tumor tissue from sampling region 5. Subset specified: tumor region T5, tumor centre. The V call is TRBV12-3 or TRBV12-4, the J call TRBJ1-1, with 7 bases aligning to TRBD1. This TCR was recovered from an older woman with primary liver carcinoma and hepatitis B virus infection. Here the CDR3 reads CASSIRDSLLREAFF. The CDR3 DNA sequence: TGTGCCAGCAGTATCCGGGACAGTCTCTTAAGGGAAGCTTTCTTT.